This paragraph reports one TCR beta chain. Its antigen specificity is not known. Base qualities are not recorded, but no much larger clone differs from it by a single base. Its CDR3 holds 16 amino acids, cysteine through phenylalanine. The sequence is cut down to CDR3 DNA, 48 bases in frame from base 1. The germline V gene gives CDR1 as KGHDR and CDR2 as SFDVKD. Deletion took 5 bases off V and 13 bases off J, with a span of 26 bases between the germline ends. The time point label of this sample denotes: baseline before first vaccination. Vaccinee samples came from UK trials COV001 and COV002, including a single-blind randomized controlled phase 2/3 trial of AZD1222 (ChAdOx1 nCoV-19) in healthy adults. Trial participant PBMC samples were collected at day 0 and day 28 after the second dose for TCRbeta chain sequencing. The data were taken from a study of T cell responses to AZD1222 COVID-19 vaccine (dated by TCRdb to the early 2020s). At the level of the whole study: AZD1222 recipients given second doses at about 4 weeks or at about 12 weeks were pooled, since spike-specific TCR depth and breadth were not found to differ between the two schedules. A total of under 250 trial participants underwent TCR sequencing, of whom under 220 had received two doses of AZD1222 and approximately 25 had received two doses of the MenACWY control vaccine. Trial participants were enrolled by age into subgroups of 18-55, 56-69 and 70-plus years, and around 150, 29 and 61 TCR-sequenced participants, respectively, were included in these subgroups. The paper's findings and limits, for the study overall: Reportedly, almost half of the unique spike-specific TCRs recognized epitopes lying outside the regions that are mutated in the B.1.351 and B.1.1.7 variants. The whole spike protein was spanned by vaccine-associated CD4 TCRs, and dominant responses were seen in regions 160-218 and 743-854. Most participants were white British and females outnumbered males, and the authors suggested that clonal diversity may have been underestimated. Because no day 14 peak-response samples were available, the repertoires could be characterized only after the peak T cell response. Spike-specific TCR breadth and depth rose significantly after two AZD1222 doses compared with day 0 and with MenACWY recipients. Only five or six AZD1222 recipients were SARS-CoV-2 seropositive at baseline, limiting conclusions about previously exposed vaccinees. In the small 56-69-year group, the increase in depth fell short of significance, most likely because of low power.

The CDR3 regions of human TCRbeta chains were subjected to immunosequencing. In the authors' own workflow: TCRs in the repertoires were matched against a reference library of SARS-CoV-2-specific TCRs that had been generated with the MIRA antigen-specificity platform. Breadth meant the fraction of unique TCRs that were SARS-CoV-2-associated, whereas depth meant the fraction of total T cells that were SARS-CoV-2-associated. Each spike-specific TCR was assigned to its reactive spike region and to a CD4 or CD8 class using the MIRA data. Log10-transformed breadth and depth values were compared by one-way ANOVA with Sidak's multiple comparisons tests. TCRdb re-hosts the immuneACCESS table, in-frame sequences only. Its copies lack some clones; in the studies checked, an unresolved V gene accounts for under half of them, and the cause for the rest is not known. V, J and clone size derive from that table, while D and trimming were established from the DNA sequence. The sample table shows approximately 100,000 clones, and 87% are seen once. 12% of the sample goes to the ten largest clones.

This receptor chain uses TRBV24-1 and TRBJ2-1; the D gene identity is not certain. The clonotype was recovered from an adult in good health. Material: peripheral blood, obtained on day 0 of AZD1222 vaccination. Here the CDR3 is given as CATSALLDFPATSQFF. The nucleotides are TGTGCCACCAGTGCCCTCTTAGACTTCCCGGCGACGTCTCAGTTCTTC.